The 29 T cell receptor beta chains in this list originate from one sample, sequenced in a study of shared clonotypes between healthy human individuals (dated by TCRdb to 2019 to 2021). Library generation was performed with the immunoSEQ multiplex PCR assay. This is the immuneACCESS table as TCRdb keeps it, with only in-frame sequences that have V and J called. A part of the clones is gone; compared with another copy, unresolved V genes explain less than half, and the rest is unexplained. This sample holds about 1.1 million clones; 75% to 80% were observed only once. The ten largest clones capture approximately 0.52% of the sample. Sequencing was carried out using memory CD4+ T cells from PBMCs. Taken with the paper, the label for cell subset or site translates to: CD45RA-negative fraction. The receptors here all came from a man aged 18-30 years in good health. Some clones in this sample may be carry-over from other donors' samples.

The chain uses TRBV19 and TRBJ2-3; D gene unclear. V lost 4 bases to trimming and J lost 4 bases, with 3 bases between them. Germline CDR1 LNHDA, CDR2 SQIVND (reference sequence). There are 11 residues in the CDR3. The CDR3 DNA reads TGTGCCAGTAGTACATCAGATACGCAGTATTTT. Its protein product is CASSTSDTQYF. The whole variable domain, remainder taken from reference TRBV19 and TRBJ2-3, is DGGITQSPKYLFRKEGQNVTLSCEQNLNHDAMYWYRQDPGQGLRLIYYSQIVNDFQKGDIAEGYSVSREKKESFPLTVTSAQKNPTAFYLCASSTSDTQYFGPGTRLTVL.

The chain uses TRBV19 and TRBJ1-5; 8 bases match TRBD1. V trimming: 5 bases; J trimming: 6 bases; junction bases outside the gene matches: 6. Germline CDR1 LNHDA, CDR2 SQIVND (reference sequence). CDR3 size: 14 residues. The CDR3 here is CASSLRQGSQPQHF. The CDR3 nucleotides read TGTGCCAGTAGTCTGAGACAGGGGAGTCAGCCCCAGCATTTT.

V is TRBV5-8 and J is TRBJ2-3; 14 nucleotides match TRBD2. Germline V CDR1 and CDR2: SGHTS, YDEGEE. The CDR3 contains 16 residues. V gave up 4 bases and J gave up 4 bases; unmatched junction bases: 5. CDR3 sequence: CASSPGLAGGADTQYF. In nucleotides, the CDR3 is TGTGCCAGCAGCCCAGGACTAGCGGGAGGAGCAGATACGCAGTATTTT.

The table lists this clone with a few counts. In DNA form, the CDR3 reads TGTGCCAGCACTGTGGGGAGCCCAACGGTGACCCAGTACTTC. It encodes CASTVGSPTVTQYF. V is TRBV7-9 and J is TRBJ2-5, with D tentatively TRBD2 (5 bases). V was pared by 7 bases and J by 7 bases, with 19 bases between. The CDR3 totals 14 residues. Germline-derived CDR1 and CDR2 are SEHNR and FQNEAQ (reference sequence).

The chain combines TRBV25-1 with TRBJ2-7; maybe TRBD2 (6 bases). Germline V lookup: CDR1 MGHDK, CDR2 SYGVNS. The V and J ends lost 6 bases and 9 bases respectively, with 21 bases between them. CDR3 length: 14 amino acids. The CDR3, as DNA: TGTGCCAGCAGAGCTGGGGGTGGGGTGGGAGGGCAGTACTTC. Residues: CASRAGGGVGGQYF.

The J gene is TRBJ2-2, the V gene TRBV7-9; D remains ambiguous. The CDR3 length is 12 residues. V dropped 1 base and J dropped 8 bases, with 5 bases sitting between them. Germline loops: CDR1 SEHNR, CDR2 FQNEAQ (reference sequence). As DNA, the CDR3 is TGTGCCAGCAGCTTAGAGCAAGGGGAGCTGTTTTTT. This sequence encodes CASSLEQGELFF.

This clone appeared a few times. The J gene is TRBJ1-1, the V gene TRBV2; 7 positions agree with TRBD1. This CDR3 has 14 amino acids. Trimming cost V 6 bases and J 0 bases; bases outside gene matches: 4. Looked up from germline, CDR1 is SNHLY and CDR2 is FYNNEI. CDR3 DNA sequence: TGTGCCAGCAGCGCACAGGGGATGAACACTGAAGCTTTCTTT. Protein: CASSAQGMNTEAFF.

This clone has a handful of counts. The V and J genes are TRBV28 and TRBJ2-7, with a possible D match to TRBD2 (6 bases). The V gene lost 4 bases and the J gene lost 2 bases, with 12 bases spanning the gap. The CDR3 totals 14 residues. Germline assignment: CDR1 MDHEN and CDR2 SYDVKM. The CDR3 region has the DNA TGTGCCAGCAGTTGGGTGACGGGAGCCTACGAGCAGTACTTC. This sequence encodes CASSWVTGAYEQYF.

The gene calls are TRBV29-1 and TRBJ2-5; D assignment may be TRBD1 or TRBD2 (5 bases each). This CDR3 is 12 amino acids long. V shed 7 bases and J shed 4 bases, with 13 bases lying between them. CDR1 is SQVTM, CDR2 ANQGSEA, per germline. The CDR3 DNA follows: TGCAGCGCCCTCGGGGCCCCAGAGACCCAGTACTTC. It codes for CSALGAPETQYF.

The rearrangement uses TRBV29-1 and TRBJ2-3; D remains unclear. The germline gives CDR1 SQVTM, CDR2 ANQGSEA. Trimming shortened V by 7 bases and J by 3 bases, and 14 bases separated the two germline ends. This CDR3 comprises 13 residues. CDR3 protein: CSAEPFETDTQYF. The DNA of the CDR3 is TGCAGCGCCGAACCGTTTGAGACAGATACGCAGTATTTT.

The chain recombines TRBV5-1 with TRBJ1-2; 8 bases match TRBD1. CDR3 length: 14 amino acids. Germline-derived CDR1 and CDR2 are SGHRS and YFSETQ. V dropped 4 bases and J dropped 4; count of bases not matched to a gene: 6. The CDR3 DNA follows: TGCGCCAGCAGCGACGGAACAGGGGGCTATGGCTACACCTTC. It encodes CASSDGTGGYGYTF.

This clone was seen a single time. The CDR3 spells CASTRQGPDTQYF. The CDR3 coding sequence is TGTGCCAGCACTAGGCAGGGCCCCGATACGCAGTATTTT. The chain recombines TRBV6-1 with TRBJ2-3; D possibly corresponds to TRBD1 (5 bases). The V gene's germline CDR1 is MNHNS and CDR2 SASEGT. The V end was cut by 7 bases, the J end by 6 bases, with 14 bases between. This CDR3 region has 13 residues.

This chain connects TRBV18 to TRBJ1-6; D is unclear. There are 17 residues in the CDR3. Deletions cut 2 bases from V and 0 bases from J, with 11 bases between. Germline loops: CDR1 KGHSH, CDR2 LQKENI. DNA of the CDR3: TGTGCCAGCTCACCAGAACTGCTGAGCTCCTATAATTCACCCCTCCACTTT. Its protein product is CASSPELLSSYNSPLHF.

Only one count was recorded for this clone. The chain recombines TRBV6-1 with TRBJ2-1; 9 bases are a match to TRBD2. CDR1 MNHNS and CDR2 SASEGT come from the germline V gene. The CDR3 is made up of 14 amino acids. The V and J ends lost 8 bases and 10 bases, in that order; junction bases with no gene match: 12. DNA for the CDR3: TGTGCCAGCCGCTTGCGGGAGGGCCTTCGGGAGCAGTTCTTC. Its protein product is CASRLREGLREQFF.

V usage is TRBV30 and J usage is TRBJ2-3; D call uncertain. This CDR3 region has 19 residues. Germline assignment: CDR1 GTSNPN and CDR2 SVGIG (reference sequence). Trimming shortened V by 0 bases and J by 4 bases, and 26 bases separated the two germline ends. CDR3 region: CAWSVHPQTGPNEPDTQYF. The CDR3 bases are TGTGCCTGGAGTGTACACCCCCAAACCGGGCCCAACGAACCAGATACGCAGTATTTT.

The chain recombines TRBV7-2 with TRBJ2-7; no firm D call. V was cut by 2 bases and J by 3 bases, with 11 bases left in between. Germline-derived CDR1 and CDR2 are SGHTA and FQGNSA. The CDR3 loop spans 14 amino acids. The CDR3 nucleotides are TGTGCCAGCAGCTTAATACGGCAAAACTACGAGCAGTACTTC. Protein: CASSLIRQNYEQYF.

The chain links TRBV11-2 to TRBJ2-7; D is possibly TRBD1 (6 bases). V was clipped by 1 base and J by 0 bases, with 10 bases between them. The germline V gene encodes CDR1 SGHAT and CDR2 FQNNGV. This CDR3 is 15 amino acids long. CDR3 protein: CASSLGGGSSYEQYF. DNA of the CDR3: TGTGCCAGCAGCTTAGGTGGGGGCTCCTCCTACGAGCAGTACTTC.

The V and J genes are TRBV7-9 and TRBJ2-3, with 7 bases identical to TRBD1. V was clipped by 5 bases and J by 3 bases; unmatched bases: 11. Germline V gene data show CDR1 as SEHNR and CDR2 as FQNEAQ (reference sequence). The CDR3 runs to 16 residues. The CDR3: CASSRLVGQQTDTQYF. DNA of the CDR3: TGTGCCAGCAGCCGTCTGGTGGGACAGCAAACAGATACGCAGTATTTT. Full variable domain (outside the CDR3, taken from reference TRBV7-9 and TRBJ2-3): DTGVSQNPRHKITKRGQNVTFRCDPISEHNRLYWYRQTLGQGPEFLTYFQNEAQLEKSRLLSDRFSAERPKGSFSTLEIQRTEQGDSAMYLCASSRLVGQQTDTQYFGPGTRLTVL.

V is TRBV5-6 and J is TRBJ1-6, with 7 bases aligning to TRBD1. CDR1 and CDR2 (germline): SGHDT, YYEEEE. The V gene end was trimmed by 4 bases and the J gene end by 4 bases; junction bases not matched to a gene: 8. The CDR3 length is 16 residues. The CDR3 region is CASSVWEQGYNSPLHF. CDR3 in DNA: TGTGCCAGCAGCGTATGGGAACAGGGGTATAATTCACCCCTCCACTTT.

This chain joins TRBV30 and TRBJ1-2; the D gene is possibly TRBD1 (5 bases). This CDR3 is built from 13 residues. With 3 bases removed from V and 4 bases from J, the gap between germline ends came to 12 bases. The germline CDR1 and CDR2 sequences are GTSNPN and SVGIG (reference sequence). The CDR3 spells CAWRTRTTYGYTF. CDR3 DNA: TGTGCCTGGAGGACCCGGACAACCTATGGCTACACCTTC.

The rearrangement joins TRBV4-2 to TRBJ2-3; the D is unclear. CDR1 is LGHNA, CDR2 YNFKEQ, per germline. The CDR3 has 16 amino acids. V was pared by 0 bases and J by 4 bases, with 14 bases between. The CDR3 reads CASSQDPGMRADTQYF. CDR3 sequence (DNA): TGTGCCAGCAGCCAAGATCCTGGGATGCGCGCAGATACGCAGTATTTT.

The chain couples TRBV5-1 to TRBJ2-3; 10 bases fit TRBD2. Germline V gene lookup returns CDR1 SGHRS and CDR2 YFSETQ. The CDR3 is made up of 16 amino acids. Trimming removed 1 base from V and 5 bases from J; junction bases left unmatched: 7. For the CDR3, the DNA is TGCGCCAGCAGCTTGCGCCTAGCGGGAGTTGAAGATACGCAGTATTTT. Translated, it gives CASSLRLAGVEDTQYF.

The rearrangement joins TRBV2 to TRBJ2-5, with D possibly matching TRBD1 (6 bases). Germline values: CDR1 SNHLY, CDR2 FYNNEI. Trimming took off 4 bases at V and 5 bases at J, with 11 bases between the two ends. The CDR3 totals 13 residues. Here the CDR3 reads CASSAGVAETQYF. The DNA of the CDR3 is TGTGCCAGCAGTGCAGGGGTTGCGGAGACCCAGTACTTC. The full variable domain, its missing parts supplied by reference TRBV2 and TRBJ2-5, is EPEVTQTPSHQVTQMGQEVILRCVPISNHLYFYWYRQILGQKVEFLVSFYNNEISEKSEIFDDQFSVERPDGSNFTLKIRSTKLEDSAMYFCASSAGVAETQYFGPGTRLLVL.

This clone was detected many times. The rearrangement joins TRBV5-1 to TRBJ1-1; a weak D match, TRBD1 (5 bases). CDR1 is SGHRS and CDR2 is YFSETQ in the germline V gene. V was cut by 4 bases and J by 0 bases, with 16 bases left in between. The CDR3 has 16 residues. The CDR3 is CASSQQPTEMNTEAFF. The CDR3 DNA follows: TGCGCCAGCAGCCAACAACCGACAGAGATGAACACTGAAGCTTTCTTT. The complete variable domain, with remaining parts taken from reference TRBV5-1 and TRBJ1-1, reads KAGVTQTPRYLIKTRGQQVTLSCSPISGHRSVSWYQQTPGQGLQFLFEYFSETQRNKGNFPGRFSGRQFSNSRSEMNVSTLELGDSALYLCASSQQPTEMNTEAFFGQGTRLTVV.

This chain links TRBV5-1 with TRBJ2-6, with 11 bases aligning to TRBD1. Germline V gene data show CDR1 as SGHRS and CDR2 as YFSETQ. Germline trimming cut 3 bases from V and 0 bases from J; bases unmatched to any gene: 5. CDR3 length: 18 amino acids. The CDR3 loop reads CASSSRTGGGSGANVLTF. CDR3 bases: TGCGCCAGCAGCTCCAGGACAGGGGGCGGCTCTGGGGCCAACGTCCTGACTTTC.

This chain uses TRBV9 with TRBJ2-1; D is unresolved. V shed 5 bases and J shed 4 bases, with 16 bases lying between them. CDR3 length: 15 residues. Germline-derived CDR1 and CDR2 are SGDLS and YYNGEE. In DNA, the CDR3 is TGTGCCAGCAGTCCCCTAGATGGACCTTACAATGAGCAGTTCTTC. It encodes CASSPLDGPYNEQFF.

This CDR3 is CASSLDGDTTNTEAFF. Written as DNA, the CDR3 is TGCGCCAGCAGCTTGGACGGGGACACCACGAACACTGAAGCTTTCTTT. The chain combines TRBV5-1 with TRBJ1-1, with D tentatively TRBD1 (6 bases). The CDR3 totals 16 residues. V was shortened by 0 bases and J by 1 base, with 13 bases between the two germline ends. Looked up from germline, CDR1 is SGHRS and CDR2 is YFSETQ.

In DNA, the CDR3 is TGTGCCAGCAGCCGGGGACACCTCTACGAGCAGTACTTC. It is translated as CASSRGHLYEQYF. This chain links TRBV5-4 with TRBJ2-7; possible D gene TRBD1, 6 bases. The germline V gene has CDR1 SGHNT and CDR2 YYREEE (reference sequence). There are 13 residues in the CDR3. Trimming removed 4 bases at V and 3 bases at J, with 11 bases between. Supplemented by reference TRBV5-4 and TRBJ2-7, the full variable domain reads ETGVTQSPTHLIKTRGQQVTLRCSSQSGHNTVSWYQQALGQGPQFIFQYYREEENGRGNFPPRFSGLQFPNYSSELNVNALELDDSALYLCASSRGHLYEQYFGPGTRLTVT.

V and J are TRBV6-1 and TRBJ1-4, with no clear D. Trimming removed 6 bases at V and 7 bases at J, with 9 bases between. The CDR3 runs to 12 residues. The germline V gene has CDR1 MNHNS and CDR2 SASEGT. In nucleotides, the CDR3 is TGTGCCAGCAGGGAGGTTGCTGAAAAACTGTTTTTT. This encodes CASREVAEKLFF.